Presented here are 6 T cell receptor beta chains from one specimen sequenced in a study of blood T cell repertoires in COVID-19. Produced via immunoSEQ multiplex PCR; TCRdb's table is partial and in-frame only. The sample holds about 150,000 clones, over 75% seen once. Sample: peripheral blood. The receptors originated from a man in his sixties with COVID-19, enrolled during active disease.

This chain joins TRBV19 and TRBJ2-1; D perhaps matches TRBD2 (6 bases). From germline, CDR1 is LNHDA and CDR2 SQIVND (reference sequence). Trimming cost V 0 bases and J 7 bases, with 10 bases left between them. CDR3 size: 14 residues. This CDR3 reads CASSIDPRGNEQFF. The CDR3 DNA reads as TGTGCCAGTAGTATAGATCCCCGGGGGAATGAGCAGTTCTTC.

V usage is TRBV7-9 and J usage is TRBJ2-3; D gene ambiguous. Germline values: CDR1 SEHNR, CDR2 FQNEAQ (reference sequence). The CDR3 totals 15 residues. The V end lost 7 bases, the J end lost 4 bases, and 18 bases lay between the germline ends. Written as DNA, the CDR3 is TGTGCCAGCACCGTGGGCGCTATCTCCGCAGATACGCAGTATTTT. Its translation: CASTVGAISADTQYF. The whole variable domain, filled in from reference TRBV7-9 and TRBJ2-3, reads DTGVSQNPRHKITKRGQNVTFRCDPISEHNRLYWYRQTLGQGPEFLTYFQNEAQLEKSRLLSDRFSAERPKGSFSTLEIQRTEQGDSAMYLCASTVGAISADTQYFGPGTRLTVL.

The chain uses TRBV24-1 and TRBJ1-2, with D tentatively TRBD1 (6 bases). CDR1 is KGHDR, CDR2 SFDVKD, per germline. V dropped 2 bases and J dropped 3 bases, with 9 bases sitting between them. The length of the CDR3 is 14 residues. This chain's CDR3 is CATSDYRAYYGYTF. The CDR3, as DNA: TGTGCCACCAGTGATTACAGGGCCTACTATGGCTACACCTTC.

The rearrangement links TRBV28 to TRBJ1-2; 7 bases fit TRBD1. Trimming removed 7 bases from V and 8 bases from J; junction bases left unmatched: 7. This CDR3 is built from 12 residues. Germline-derived CDR1 and CDR2 are MDHEN and SYDVKM. In DNA, the CDR3 is TGTGCCAGCACCGGACAGGCGCGGGGCTACACCTTC. Translating it yields CASTGQARGYTF.

This chain connects TRBV15 to TRBJ2-3, with D possibly TRBD2 on 5 matching bases. CDR3 length equals 16 residues. Germline lookup yields CDR1 LNHNV and CDR2 YYDKDF (reference sequence). V gave up 1 base and J gave up 3 bases, with 14 bases separating them. The CDR3 DNA follows: TGTGCCACCAGCAGAGGGACCGGGGTACCTACAGATACGCAGTATTTT. It codes for CATSRGTGVPTDTQYF.

This rearrangement joins TRBV14 to TRBJ2-1, with 7 bases matching TRBD1. This CDR3 is 16 amino acids long. Germline V lookup: CDR1 SGHDN, CDR2 FVKESK. Unmatched junction bases numbered 5, after V lost 3 bases and J lost 0 bases. CDR3 nucleotides: TGTGCCAGCAGCCATCAGGGACAGAGCTCCTACAATGAGCAGTTCTTC. It codes for CASSHQGQSSYNEQFF.